This T cell receptor (beta chain) was recorded in a study of OX40 agonist ivuxolimab in advanced cancers. This CDR3 is built from 17 residues. Looked up from germline, CDR1 is SGHDN and CDR2 is FVKESK. V shed 4 bases, J shed 4 bases, and the junction held 13 bases outside the gene matches. General observations from the study: Low levels of normalized T-cell clonal expansion also appeared in some nonresponders.

At baseline, cycle 4 day 1, and cycle 7 day 1, blood was sampled. With regard to this clone: The antigen is not known.

Assay: immunoSEQ multiplex PCR; the TCRdb copy retains only in-frame clones and omits some. The top ten hold almost 6.5% of the sample, which has tens of thousands of clones, about 76% seen once. This TCR came from an adult with an advanced solid tumor such as melanoma, head and neck, liver or kidney cancer. The chain combines TRBV14 with TRBJ1-2; 9 bases map to TRBD1. Sequencing used CD4+ or CD8+ T cells sorted from blood, obtained in a trial of the OX40 agonist ivuxolimab. The CDR3 nucleotides are TGTGCCAGCAGCCCCACCTTAAACAGGGGGCACGTCTATGGCTACACCTTC. Translated, it gives CASSPTLNRGHVYGYTF.